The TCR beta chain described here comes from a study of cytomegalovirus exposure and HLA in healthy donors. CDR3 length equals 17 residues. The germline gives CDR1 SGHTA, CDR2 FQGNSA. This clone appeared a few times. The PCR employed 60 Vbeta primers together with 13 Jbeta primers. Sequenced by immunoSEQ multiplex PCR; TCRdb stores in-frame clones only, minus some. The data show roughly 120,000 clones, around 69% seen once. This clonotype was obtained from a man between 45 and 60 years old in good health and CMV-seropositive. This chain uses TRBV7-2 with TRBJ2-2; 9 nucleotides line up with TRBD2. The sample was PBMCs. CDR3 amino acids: CASRRGAGGWNTGELFF. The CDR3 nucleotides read TGTGCTAGTCGGAGGGGGGCGGGAGGGTGGAACACCGGGGAGCTGTTTTTT.